Following are 9 T cell receptor beta chains from one sample sequenced in a study of CD8 T cells in Susac syndrome. cDNA came from approximately 0.5 to 1 ug RNA primed by random hexamers. One entry per CDR3 protein, called by TCRdb with MiXCR from the immunoSEQ multiplex PCR reads. Among some 160,000 distinct CDR3 sequences listed, approximately 96% were seen once. The sample taken for sequencing was CD4+ T cells from PBMCs. The receptors derive from a human donor with Susac syndrome.

This chain joins TRBV5-4 and TRBJ2-3; weak D call: TRBD2 (5 bases). CDR1 and CDR2 (germline): SGHNT, YYREEE (reference sequence). There are 17 residues in the CDR3. V was trimmed by 0 bases and J by 2 bases, leaving 16 bases between them. CDR3 in DNA: TGTGCCAGCAGCTTGGCCAAGCTAGCAACTAACACAGATACGCAGTATTTT. Its translation: CASSLAKLATNTDTQYF. Variable domain in full (rest from reference TRBV5-4 and TRBJ2-3): ETGVTQSPTHLIKTRGQQVTLRCSSQSGHNTVSWYQQALGQGPQFIFQYYREEENGRGNFPPRFSGLQFPNYSSELNVNALELDDSALYLCASSLAKLATNTDTQYFGPGTRLTVL.

The J gene is TRBJ2-3, the V gene TRBV6-5; 7 positions match TRBD1. Germline CDR1 MNHEY, CDR2 SVGAGI. J lost 6 bases, V lost 6 bases, and 6 bases had no gene match. The CDR3 contains 13 residues. The CDR3 reads CASSYGTADTQYF. The CDR3 DNA follows: TGTGCCAGCAGCTATGGGACAGCCGATACGCAGTATTTT.

V and J are TRBV5-5 and TRBJ1-2; 8 nucleotides align to TRBD1. This CDR3 spans 15 amino acids. V shed 4 bases and J 1 base; nucleotides not matched to a gene: 6. Germline lookup yields CDR1 SGHKS and CDR2 YYEKEE (reference sequence). CDR3 sequence: CASSNGQGYNYGYTF. CDR3 bases: TGTGCCAGCAGCAACGGACAGGGATATAACTATGGCTACACCTTC.

The J gene is TRBJ1-5, the V gene TRBV20-1; D is perhaps TRBD1 (6 bases). V was shortened by 3 bases and J by 1 base, with 13 bases between the two germline ends. Germline V lookup: CDR1 DFQATT, CDR2 SNEGSKA (reference sequence). The CDR3 has 15 amino acids. CDR3 loop: CSASTKQGSNQPQHF. As DNA, the CDR3 is TGCAGTGCTAGCACCAAACAGGGAAGCAATCAGCCCCAGCATTTT.

The rearrangement joins TRBV3-1 to TRBJ2-2; 9 bases agree with TRBD2. Per the germline V gene, CDR1 is LGHDT and CDR2 is YNNKEL (reference sequence). This CDR3 is built from 16 residues. V lost 6 bases to trimming and J lost 7 bases; unmatched junction nucleotides: 12. CDR3: CASRTSGSPPYGELFF. The CDR3 region has the DNA TGTGCCAGCAGGACTAGCGGATCCCCACCGTACGGGGAGCTGTTTTTT.

This chain connects TRBV9 to TRBJ2-1, with D maybe TRBD2 (5 bases). Trimming removed 0 bases at V and 5 bases at J, with 12 bases between. Germline CDR1 reads SGDLS; CDR2 reads YYNGEE. This CDR3 has 15 amino acids. This chain's CDR3 is CASSVGDYRNNEQFF. DNA of the CDR3: TGTGCCAGCAGCGTAGGAGACTACCGGAACAATGAGCAGTTCTTC. Complete variable domain (other parts from reference TRBV9 and TRBJ2-1): DSGVTQTPKHLITATGQRVTLRCSPRSGDLSVYWYQQSLDQGLQFLIQYYNGEERAKGNILERFSAQQFPDLHSELNLSSLELGDSALYFCASSVGDYRNNEQFFGPGTRLTVL.

DNA of the CDR3: TGTGCCAGCAGCCCATTGGGCAGGAATCTTGTTAAGCATTTT. It is translated as CASSPLGRNLVKHF. V usage is TRBV14 and J usage is TRBJ1-5, with D unresolved. Germline CDR1 and CDR2: SGHDN and FVKESK. Trimming pared 4 bases from V and 14 bases from J, leaving 21 bases between. The CDR3 loop spans 14 amino acids.

V usage is TRBV11-2 and J usage is TRBJ1-4, with 7 bases lining up with TRBD1. Germline V gene lookup returns CDR1 SGHAT and CDR2 FQNNGV. J was trimmed by 5 bases and V by 5 bases; bases with no gene match: 8. The CDR3 spans 15 residues. CDR3 sequence (DNA): TGTGCCAGCAGCCACCGGGACAGCCCGAATGAAAAACTGTTTTTT. Its translation is CASSHRDSPNEKLFF.

The chain uses TRBV24-1 and TRBJ2-1; tentative D call: TRBD1 (5 bases). This CDR3 region has 12 residues. The V and J ends lost 3 bases and 13 bases respectively, with 12 bases between them. Germline V CDR1 and CDR2: KGHDR, SFDVKD. CDR3 in amino acids: CATSDKDTNQFF. CDR3 nucleotide sequence: TGTGCCACCAGTGATAAGGACACTAACCAGTTCTTC.